There are many counts of the clone carrying this T cell receptor beta chain. RNA transcripts gave rise to amplified TCR beta CDR3 regions. The HTBI set primed first-round TCR CDR3 RT-PCR. TCRdb recomputed calls from the multiplex PCR reads with MiXCR, one row per CDR3 protein. The repertoire holds about 350,000 distinct CDR3 sequences, approximately 14% seen once, with about 22% in the top ten. The sample originates from a study of T cells in Graves' hyperthyroidism and ophthalmopathy. Uncontrolled infection, other autoimmune disease, pregnancy or lactation excluded patients. Out of approximately 10 ml of fresh peripheral blood came the PBMCs. Input material: blood. The clonotype originates from a woman between 25 and 40 years old with Graves' hyperthyroidism.

CDR3 protein: CSARAGISYEQYF. In DNA form, the CDR3 reads TGCAGTGCTAGAGCGGGGATTTCCTACGAGCAGTACTTC. The chain has TRBV20-1 and TRBJ2-7, with TRBD2 as a possible D gene (5 bases). V was clipped by 1 base and J by 1 base, with 8 bases between them. The CDR3 length is 13 residues. The germline V gene encodes CDR1 DFQATT and CDR2 SNEGSKA (reference sequence).